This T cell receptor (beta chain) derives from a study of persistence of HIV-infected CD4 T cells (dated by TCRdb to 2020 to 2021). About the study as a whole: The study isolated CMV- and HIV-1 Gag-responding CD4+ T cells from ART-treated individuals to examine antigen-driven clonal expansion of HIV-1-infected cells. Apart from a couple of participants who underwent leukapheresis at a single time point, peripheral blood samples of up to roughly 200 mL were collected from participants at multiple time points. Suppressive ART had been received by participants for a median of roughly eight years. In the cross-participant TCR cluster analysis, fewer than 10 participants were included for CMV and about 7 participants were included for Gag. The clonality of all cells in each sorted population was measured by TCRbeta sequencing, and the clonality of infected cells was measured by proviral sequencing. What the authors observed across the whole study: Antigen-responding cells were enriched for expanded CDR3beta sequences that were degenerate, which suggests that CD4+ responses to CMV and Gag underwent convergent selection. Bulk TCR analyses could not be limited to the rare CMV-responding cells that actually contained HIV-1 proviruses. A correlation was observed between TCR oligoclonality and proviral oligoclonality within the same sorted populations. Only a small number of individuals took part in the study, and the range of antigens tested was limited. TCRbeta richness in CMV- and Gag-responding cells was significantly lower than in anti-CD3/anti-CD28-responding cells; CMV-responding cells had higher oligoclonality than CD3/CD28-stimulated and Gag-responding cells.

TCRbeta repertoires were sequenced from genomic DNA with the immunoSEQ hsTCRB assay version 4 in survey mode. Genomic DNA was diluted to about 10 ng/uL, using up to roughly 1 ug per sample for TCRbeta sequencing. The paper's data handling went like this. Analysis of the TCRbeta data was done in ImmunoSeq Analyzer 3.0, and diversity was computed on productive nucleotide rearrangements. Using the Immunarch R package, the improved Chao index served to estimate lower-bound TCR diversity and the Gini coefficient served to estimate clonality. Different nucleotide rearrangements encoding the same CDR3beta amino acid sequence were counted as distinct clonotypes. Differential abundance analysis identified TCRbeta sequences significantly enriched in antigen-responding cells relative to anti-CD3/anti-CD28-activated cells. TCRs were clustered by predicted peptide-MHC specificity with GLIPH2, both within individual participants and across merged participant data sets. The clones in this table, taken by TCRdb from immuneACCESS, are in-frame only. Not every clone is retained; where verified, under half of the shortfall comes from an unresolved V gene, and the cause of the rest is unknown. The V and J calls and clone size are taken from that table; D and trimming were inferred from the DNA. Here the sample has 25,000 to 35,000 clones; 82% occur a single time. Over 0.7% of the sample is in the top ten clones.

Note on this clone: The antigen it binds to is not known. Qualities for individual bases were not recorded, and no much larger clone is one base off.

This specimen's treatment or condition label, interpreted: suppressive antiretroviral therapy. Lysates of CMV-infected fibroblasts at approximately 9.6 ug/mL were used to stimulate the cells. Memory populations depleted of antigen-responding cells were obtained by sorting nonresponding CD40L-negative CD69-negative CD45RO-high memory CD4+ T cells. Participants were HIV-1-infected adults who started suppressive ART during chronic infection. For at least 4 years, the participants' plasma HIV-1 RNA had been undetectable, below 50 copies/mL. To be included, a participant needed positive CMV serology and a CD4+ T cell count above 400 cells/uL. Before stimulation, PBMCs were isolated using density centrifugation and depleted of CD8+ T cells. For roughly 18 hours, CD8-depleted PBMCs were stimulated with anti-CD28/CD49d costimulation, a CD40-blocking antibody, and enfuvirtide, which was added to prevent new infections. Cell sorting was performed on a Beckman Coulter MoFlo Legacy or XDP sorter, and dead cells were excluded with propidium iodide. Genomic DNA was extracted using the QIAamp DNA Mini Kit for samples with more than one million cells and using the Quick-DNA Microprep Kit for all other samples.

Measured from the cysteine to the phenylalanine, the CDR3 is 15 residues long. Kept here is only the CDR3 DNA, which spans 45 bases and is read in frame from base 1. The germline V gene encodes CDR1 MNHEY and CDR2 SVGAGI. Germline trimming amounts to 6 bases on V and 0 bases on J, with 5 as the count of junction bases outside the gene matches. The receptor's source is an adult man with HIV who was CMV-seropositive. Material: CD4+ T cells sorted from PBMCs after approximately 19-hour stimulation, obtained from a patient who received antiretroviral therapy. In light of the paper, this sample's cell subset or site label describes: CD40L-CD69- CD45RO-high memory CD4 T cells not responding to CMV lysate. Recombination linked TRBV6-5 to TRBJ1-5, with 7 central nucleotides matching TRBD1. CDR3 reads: CASREGAISNQPQHF. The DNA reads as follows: TGTGCCAGCAGGGAGGGGGCCATTAGCAATCAGCCCCAGCATTTT.